This T cell receptor (beta chain) was sequenced for a study of cytomegalovirus exposure and HLA in healthy donors. Points from the study as a whole: Highest at DRB1 and lowest at HLA-C, TCR association rates differed among HLA loci in a later analysis. Within an earlier analysis, most TCR beta V segments proved productive either about 90% or about 30% of the time.

Trimming removed 4 bases from V and 6 bases from J, with 13 bases in between. Germline loops: CDR1 SGHKS, CDR2 YYEKEE (reference sequence). CDR3 size: 14 residues. This PCR relied on a set of 60 Vbeta primers and 13 Jbeta primers. Only in-frame clones appear in the TCRdb table, and some are missing; sequencing was by immunoSEQ multiplex PCR. This sample's clone table lists tens of thousands of clones. Note on this clone: Its antigen remains unknown.

V is TRBV5-5 and J is TRBJ2-2; D is possibly TRBD1 (6 bases). The sequencing sample was made of PBMCs. This TCR was recovered from a woman in her thirties or forties in good health and CMV-seronegative. This CDR3 is CASSNRDRAGELFF. CDR3 coding DNA: TGTGCCAGCAGCAACAGGGATAGGGCCGGGGAGCTGTTTTTT.